A selection of T cell receptor beta chains follows, all from one sample in a study of blood T cells in healthy people across ages. TCRdb analysed the 5' RACE reads with MiXCR anew, one entry per CDR3 protein. The table includes 1.6 million or so distinct CDR3 sequences, 34% detected once. The material sequenced was blood. The receptors were gathered from a woman aged 25 to 39 in good health. Both conserved end residues are part of each CDR3. Fields, in order: V gene, D gene, CDR3 protein. D genes are given only for firm matches.

V: TRBV20-1
D: TRBD1
CDR3: CSALRDREDTQYF

V: TRBV20-1
D: -
CDR3: CSARDLRQAYEQYF

V: TRBV11-2
D: -
CDR3: CASSRLGYEQFF

V: TRBV5-1
D: TRBD2
CDR3: CASSSVSGGSYEQYF

V: TRBV3-1
D: -
CDR3: CASSQDPAGGNIQYF

V: TRBV7-2
D: TRBD2
CDR3: CANSQTSGGEADTQYF

V: TRBV29-1
D: -
CDR3: CSVESPFEGAGTYNEQFF

V: TRBV7-2
D: -
CDR3: CASSLRTPQDTQYF

V: TRBV27
D: TRBD1
CDR3: CASSSRGSGANALTF

V: TRBV14
D: TRBD2
CDR3: CASSQDRVAGRYYNEQFF

V: TRBV20-1
D: TRBD1
CDR3: CSATKPGQGHTDTQYF

V: TRBV3-1
D: -
CDR3: CASSQEGLGGTDTQYF

V: TRBV10-3
D: -
CDR3: CAISEMASTYEQYF

V: TRBV4-1
D: TRBD2
CDR3: CASSHRTRSTDTQYF

V: TRBV20-1
D: -
CDR3: CSALEGVARAWAFF

V: TRBV20-1
D: -
CDR3: CSARELRSDPNEQFF

V: TRBV10-2
D: -
CDR3: CASNVVWGEEAQYF

V: TRBV2
D: -
CDR3: CASRRGESNEQFF

V: TRBV30
D: -
CDR3: CAWAVSWNTEAFF

V: TRBV20-1
D: -
CDR3: CSARSRGCEQFF

V: TRBV29-1
D: -
CDR3: CSVDPHQETQYF

V: TRBV20-1
D: -
CDR3: CSARVGAGRDNEKLFF

V: TRBV4-1
D: -
CDR3: CASSQTGYYEQYF

V: TRBV6-1
D: TRBD2
CDR3: CASSPYSGGREQYF

V: TRBV10-3
D: TRBD2
CDR3: CAISGRSGTSSTDTQYF

V: TRBV7-9
D: -
CDR3: CASSFPGPYEQYF

V: TRBV7-8
D: TRBD2
CDR3: CASSLGFGTSGRAGYNEQFF

V: TRBV4-1
D: -
CDR3: CASSQLGRPTYEQYF

V: TRBV24-1
D: TRBD1
CDR3: CATSDTRDSRETQYF

V: TRBV2
D: TRBD1
CDR3: CASSEALRAGGGEKLFF

V: TRBV20-1
D: -
CDR3: CSARDRFDKNTEAFF